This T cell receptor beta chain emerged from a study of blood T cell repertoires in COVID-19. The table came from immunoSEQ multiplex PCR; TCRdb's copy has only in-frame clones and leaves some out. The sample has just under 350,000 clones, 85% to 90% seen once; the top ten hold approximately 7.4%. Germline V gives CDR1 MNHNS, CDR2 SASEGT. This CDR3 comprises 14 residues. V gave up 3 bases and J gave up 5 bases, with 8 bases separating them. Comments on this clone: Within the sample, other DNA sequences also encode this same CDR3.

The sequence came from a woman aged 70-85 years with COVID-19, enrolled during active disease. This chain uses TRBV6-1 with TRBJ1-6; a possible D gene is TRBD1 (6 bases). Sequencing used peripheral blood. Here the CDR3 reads CASSETGNNSPLHF. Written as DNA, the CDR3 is TGTGCCAGCAGTGAGACAGGCAATAATTCACCCCTCCACTTT.